Listed here are 25 T cell receptor beta chains from one sample, sequenced in a study of T cell repertoires in cytomegalovirus infection. Their cognate antigens are unknown. TCRdb independently ran MiXCR on the reads; one entry per CDR3 protein. The sample includes 750,000 to 900,000 distinct CDR3 sequences, about 29% of them seen just once. Here the sequenced sample was cultured CD8+ T cells from PBMCs, taken from culture after CMV antigen stimulation. The receptor set was obtained from a human donor in good health (CMV status not recorded). Some clones in this sample may be carry-over from other donors' samples.

The chain joins TRBV28 to TRBJ2-7; 9 bases agree with TRBD1. This CDR3 is built from 14 residues. Per the germline V gene, CDR1 is MDHEN and CDR2 is SYDVKM. J gave up 0 bases and V 6 bases, and 3 bases lay outside the gene matches. The DNA for the CDR3 is TGTGCCAGCAGGTTACAGGGGGCCTCCTACGAGCAGTACGTC. Protein: CASRLQGASYEQYV.

A remark on this clonotype: Germline and junction disagree at one end, which may indicate a read error. The genes are TRBV7-9 and TRBJ2-1, with 12 positions matching TRBD2. The CDR3 has 16 amino acids. CDR1 and CDR2 (germline): SEHNR, FQNEAQ (reference sequence). CDR3 DNA sequence: TGTGCCAGCAGCCCTAGCGGGGGGGCCAGGTGGGATGAGCAGCTCTTC. It encodes CASSPSGGARWDEQLF.

The chain has TRBV28 and TRBJ2-1; D remains ambiguous. Trimming cost V 8 bases and J 0 bases, with 14 bases left between them. The CDR3 extends over 15 amino acids. Germline CDR1 and CDR2: MDHEN and SYDVKM. CDR3 sequence reads: CASRRAASSYNEQFF. In nucleotides, the CDR3 is TGTGCCAGCCGTAGGGCGGCTAGCTCCTACAATGAGCAGTTCTTC.

This clonotype was counted a single time. This chain connects TRBV6-5 to TRBJ1-4; a possible D gene is TRBD1 (5 bases). Deletions cut 2 bases from V and 10 bases from J, with 11 bases between. From germline, CDR1 is MNHEY and CDR2 SVGAGI. This CDR3 is 13 amino acids long. The CDR3, as DNA: TGTGCCAGCAGTTACAGCGTGCAGGGAAAACTGTTTTTT. Amino acids: CASSYSVQGKLFF.

The chain has TRBV4-1 and TRBJ2-3; 8 bases match TRBD1. The germline CDR1 and CDR2 sequences are MGHRA and YSYEKL. V was clipped by 3 bases and J by 6 bases; unmatched bases: 8. The CDR3 totals 15 residues. This chain's CDR3 is CASSHYDRGTDTQYF. DNA of the CDR3: TGCGCCAGCAGCCATTACGACAGGGGTACGGATACGCAGTATTTT.

There are a few counts of this clonotype. The chain has TRBV12-3 or TRBV12-4 and TRBJ2-3; 10 positions agree with TRBD2. Trimming cost V 5 bases and J 6 bases; bases outside gene matches: 14. CDR3 length: 17 residues. DNA for the CDR3: TGTGCCAGCAGTCCCTACCTCAGAGCGGGGGGGCCGGATACGCAGTATTTT. Protein: CASSPYLRAGGPDTQYF.

This clonotype was detected a few times. The chain recombines TRBV7-8 with TRBJ2-1; 14 bases are a match to TRBD2. Germline V lookup: CDR1 SGHVS, CDR2 FQNEAQ. This CDR3 comprises 15 residues. The J segment lost 10 bases and the V segment lost 5 bases, leaving 7 bases of the junction unmatched. This CDR3 is CASSTGLAGGPEQFF. CDR3 nucleotides: TGTGCCAGCAGCACCGGACTAGCGGGGGGACCCGAGCAGTTCTTC.

The sample holds many counts of this clonotype. The chain joins TRBV7-2 to TRBJ1-6; tentatively, D is TRBD1 (6 bases). CDR1 is SGHTA, CDR2 FQGNSA, per germline. The CDR3 has 14 amino acids. Trimming removed 5 bases at V and 4 bases at J, with 9 bases between. The CDR3 DNA is TGTGCCAGCAGCCACAGGGTTTATAATTCACCCCTCCACTTT. This gives the protein CASSHRVYNSPLHF.

This clonotype has at least ten counts. V gene TRBV19 combines with J gene TRBJ1-2, with D perhaps matching TRBD1 (5 bases). Germline V gene sequence: CDR1 LNHDA, CDR2 SQIVND (reference sequence). The CDR3 extends over 13 amino acids. V shed 5 bases and J shed 4 bases, with 11 bases lying between them. CDR3 protein: CASSYGGIYGYTF. CDR3 bases: TGTGCCAGTAGTTACGGGGGTATCTATGGCTACACCTTC.

Only a few counts were recorded for this clonotype. The chain employs TRBV24-1 and TRBJ2-3; tentative D call: TRBD2 (6 bases). Germline V gene sequence: CDR1 KGHDR, CDR2 SFDVKD. The CDR3 is 18 amino acids. V was clipped by 0 bases and J by 5 bases, with 20 bases between them. The CDR3 DNA reads as TGTGCCACCAGTGATTTGGAGGAGGGAAACCCCCGCCGAGATACGCAGTATTTT. Protein: CATSDLEEGNPRRDTQYF.

The V gene is TRBV5-4, the J gene TRBJ1-3; TRBD1 is a possible D gene (6 bases). The germline CDR1 and CDR2 sequences are SGHNT and YYREEE (reference sequence). CDR3 length equals 16 residues. V lost 4 bases, J lost 5 bases, and 19 bases lay in between. CDR3 sequence (DNA): TGTGCCAGCAGCAACTTGACAGGCCCAGAGAGAAACACCATATATTTT. It codes for CASSNLTGPERNTIYF.

The chain employs TRBV10-3 and TRBJ2-7, with D unclear. Looked up from germline, CDR1 is ENHRY and CDR2 is SYGVKD. The CDR3 spans 13 residues. The V gene lost 3 bases and the J gene lost 1 base, with 7 bases spanning the gap. The DNA for the CDR3 is TGTGCCATCAGTGACACAGATTCCTACGAGCAGTACTTC. Its protein is CAISDTDSYEQYF.

V usage is TRBV27 and J usage is TRBJ2-5, with D tentatively TRBD1 or TRBD2 (7 bases each). Per the germline V gene, CDR1 is MNHEY and CDR2 is SMNVEV (reference sequence). This CDR3 is built from 13 residues. V was clipped by 10 bases and J by 1 base, with 13 bases between them. CDR3 sequence reads: CATRGGAQETQYF. CDR3 nucleotides: TGTGCCACCAGGGGGGGGGCCCAAGAGACCCAGTACTTC.

In DNA form, the CDR3 reads TGTGCCAGTATGGTTTATGTAAGGGGGAACACTGAAGCTTTCTTT. This translates into CASMVYVRGNTEAFF. The chain has TRBV19 and TRBJ1-1, with D possibly matching TRBD1 (5 bases). V lost 7 bases, J lost 1 base, and 16 bases lay in between. The germline gives CDR1 LNHDA, CDR2 SQIVND (reference sequence). This CDR3 is 15 amino acids long.

This clonotype was counted between two and nine times. The chain is built from TRBV12-3 or TRBV12-4 and TRBJ1-5, with 9 bases aligning to TRBD1. Germline trimming cut 4 bases from V and 4 bases from J; bases unmatched to any gene: 2. The CDR3 loop spans 14 amino acids. The CDR3 loop is CASSWTGENQPQHF. CDR3 DNA: TGTGCCAGCAGTTGGACAGGGGAGAATCAGCCCCAGCATTTT.

At least ten counts were recorded for this clonotype. The chain has TRBV11-1 and TRBJ1-5; 10 positions agree with TRBD1. Germline V gene lookup returns CDR1 SGHAT and CDR2 FQDESV (reference sequence). CDR3 length: 15 residues. Trimming cost V 3 bases and J 3 bases; bases outside gene matches: 2. The CDR3 DNA is TGTGCCAGCAGCTTGGACAGGGGGAACAATCAGCCCCAGCATTTT. It is translated as CASSLDRGNNQPQHF.

This clonotype occurred many times. The chain joins TRBV7-2 to TRBJ2-1, with unresolved D. This CDR3 has 15 amino acids. Germline V CDR1 and CDR2: SGHTA, FQGNSA. Trimming removed 1 base from V and 7 bases from J, with 14 bases in between. In DNA form, the CDR3 reads TGTGCCAGCAGCTTAGAGGGTGGTAGTTGGAATGAGCAGTTCTTC. Residues: CASSLEGGSWNEQFF.

Only a few counts were recorded for this clonotype. J is TRBJ2-2 and V is TRBV7-9; D is possibly TRBD1 or TRBD2 (5 bases each). Germline CDR1 reads SEHNR; CDR2 reads FQNEAQ (reference sequence). V was cut by 3 bases and J by 6 bases, with 14 bases left in between. This CDR3 contains 15 residues. CDR3 amino acids: CASSFRAGRAGELFF. Here the CDR3 DNA reads TGTGCCAGCAGCTTCCGTGCGGGCAGGGCCGGGGAGCTGTTTTTT.

The V call is TRBV19, the J call TRBJ1-2, with TRBD1 identical over 10 bases. CDR1 LNHDA and CDR2 SQIVND come from the germline V gene (reference sequence). J was trimmed by 8 bases and V by 5 bases; bases with no gene match: 8. The CDR3 is made up of 14 amino acids. CDR3 bases: TGTGCCAGTAGTTTATGGACAGGGGGAAGGGGCTACACCTTC. Encoded protein: CASSLWTGGRGYTF. The whole variable domain, filled in from reference TRBV19 and TRBJ1-2, reads DGGITQSPKYLFRKEGQNVTLSCEQNLNHDAMYWYRQDPGQGLRLIYYSQIVNDFQKGDIAEGYSVSREKKESFPLTVTSAQKNPTAFYLCASSLWTGGRGYTFGSGTRLTVV.

This clonotype was counted only a few times. The chain links TRBV20-1 to TRBJ1-1; 7 bases match TRBD1. Germline loops: CDR1 DFQATT, CDR2 SNEGSKA (reference sequence). The V and J ends lost 3 bases and 4 bases, in that order; junction bases with no gene match: 11. This CDR3 region has 15 residues. CDR3 amino acids: CSARGLQGVVTEAFF. CDR3 sequence (DNA): TGCAGTGCTAGGGGTTTGCAGGGGGTAGTCACTGAAGCTTTCTTT.

The chain joins TRBV12-3 or TRBV12-4 to TRBJ1-5; possibly TRBD1 for D (5 bases). V lost 6 bases and J 5 bases, leaving 11 bases between the germline ends. The CDR3 is 13 residues long. The CDR3 protein is CASSDSGYQPQHF. The DNA of the CDR3 is TGTGCCAGCAGCGACAGTGGGTATCAGCCCCAGCATTTT.

The CDR3 nucleotides read TGTGCCAGCAGCTACCCCGGACCGGGGGTTACTGGAAACACCATATATTTT. This encodes CASSYPGPGVTGNTIYF. V and J are TRBV27 and TRBJ1-3, with D tentatively TRBD1 (5 bases). V was trimmed by 6 bases and J by 2 bases, leaving 20 bases between them. The CDR3 totals 17 residues. Germline-derived CDR1 and CDR2 are MNHEY and SMNVEV (reference sequence).

This clonotype came up many times. This chain links TRBV7-9 with TRBJ2-7; tentatively, D is TRBD2 (5 bases). CDR1 and CDR2 (germline): SEHNR, FQNEAQ (reference sequence). V gave up 2 bases and J gave up 2 bases, with 7 bases separating them. The CDR3 is made up of 13 amino acids. CDR3 DNA: TGTGCCAGCAGCTTAACAGCGGCCTACGAGCAGTACTTC. Translated: CASSLTAAYEQYF.

This clonotype turned up a few times. V is TRBV7-2 and J is TRBJ2-7; TRBD1 aligns across 7 bases. CDR1 is SGHTA, CDR2 FQGNSA, per germline. CDR3 length: 13 residues. With 5 bases clipped from V and 7 bases from J, the junction kept 8 bases outside the gene matches. This CDR3 is CASSLGQVVEQYF. The CDR3 DNA reads as TGTGCCAGCAGCCTAGGACAGGTCGTGGAGCAGTACTTC.

This clonotype was seen repeatedly, ten times or more. The chain couples TRBV7-8 to TRBJ2-3; 9 bases fit TRBD1. The CDR3 has 12 amino acids. Germline CDR1 is SGHVS and CDR2 is FQNEAQ. Germline trimming cut 6 bases from V and 14 bases from J; bases unmatched to any gene: 9. Here the CDR3 reads CASSPSGTGRYF. DNA of the CDR3: TGTGCCAGCAGTCCCTCCGGGACAGGGCGGTATTTT.